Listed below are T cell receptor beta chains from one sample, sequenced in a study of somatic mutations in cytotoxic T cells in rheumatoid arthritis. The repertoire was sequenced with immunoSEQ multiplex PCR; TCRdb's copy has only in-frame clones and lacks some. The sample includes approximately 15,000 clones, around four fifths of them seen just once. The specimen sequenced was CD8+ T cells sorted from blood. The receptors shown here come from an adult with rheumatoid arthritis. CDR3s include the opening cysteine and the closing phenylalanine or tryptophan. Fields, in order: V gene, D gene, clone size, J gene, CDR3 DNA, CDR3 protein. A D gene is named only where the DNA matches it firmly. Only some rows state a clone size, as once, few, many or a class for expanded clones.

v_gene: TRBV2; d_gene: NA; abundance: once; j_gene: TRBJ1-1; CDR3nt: TGTGCCAGCAGCCTGAGGGCAGGCCGGAACACTGAAGCTTTCTTT; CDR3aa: CASSLRAGRNTEAFF
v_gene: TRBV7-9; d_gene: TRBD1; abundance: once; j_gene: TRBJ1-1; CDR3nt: TGTGCCAGCAGCAGACAGGGGAACACTGAAGCTTTCTTT; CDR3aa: CASSRQGNTEAFF
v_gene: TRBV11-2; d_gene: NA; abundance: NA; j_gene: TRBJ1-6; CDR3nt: TGTGCCAGCAGCTTTGTCGACGAAGGGTCACCCCTCCACTTT; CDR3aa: CASSFVDEGSPLHF
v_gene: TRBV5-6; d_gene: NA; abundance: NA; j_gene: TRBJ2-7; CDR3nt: TGTGCCAGCAGCTTAGGTTACGAGCAGTACTTC; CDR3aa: CASSLGYEQYF
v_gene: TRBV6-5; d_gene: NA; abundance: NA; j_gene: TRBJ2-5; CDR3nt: TGTGCCAGCAGAACCCCTAGCTTAGAGACCCAGTACTTC; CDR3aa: CASRTPSLETQYF
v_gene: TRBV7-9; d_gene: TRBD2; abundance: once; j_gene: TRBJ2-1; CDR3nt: TGTGCCAGCAGCTTAGGGACTAGCAATGAGCAGTTCTTC; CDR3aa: CASSLGTSNEQFF
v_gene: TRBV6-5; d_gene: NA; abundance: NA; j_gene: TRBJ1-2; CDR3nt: TGTGCCAGCAGTAAACCAGAACAAGGGGGCTACACCTTC; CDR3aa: CASSKPEQGGYTF
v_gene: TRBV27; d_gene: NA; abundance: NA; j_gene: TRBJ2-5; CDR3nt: TGTGCCAGCAGTTCCCCTAGCCGGGGGCCGGAGACCCAGTACTTC; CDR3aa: CASSSPSRGPETQYF
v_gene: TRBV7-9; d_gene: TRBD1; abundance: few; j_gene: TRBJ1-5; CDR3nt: TGTGCCAGCTCATCCGGGACAGAGAATCAGCCCCAGCATTTT; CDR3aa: CASSSGTENQPQHF
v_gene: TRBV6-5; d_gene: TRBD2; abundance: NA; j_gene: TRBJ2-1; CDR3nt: TGTGCCAGCAGACTAGCGGGGGGCTACAATGAGCAGTTCTTC; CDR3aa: CASRLAGGYNEQFF
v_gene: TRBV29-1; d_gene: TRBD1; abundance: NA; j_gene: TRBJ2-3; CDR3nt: TGCAGCTCTCGGACAGGGTACACAGATACGCAGTATTTT; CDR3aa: CSSRTGYTDTQYF
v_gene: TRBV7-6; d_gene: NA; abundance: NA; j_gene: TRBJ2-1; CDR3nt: TGTGCCAGCAGCGCAACAGACAATGAGCAGTTCTTC; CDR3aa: CASSATDNEQFF
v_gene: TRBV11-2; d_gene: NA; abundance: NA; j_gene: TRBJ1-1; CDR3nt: TGTGCCAGCAGCTTGCCGGGGGGGCCAGCAGACACTGAAGCTTTCTTT; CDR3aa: CASSLPGGPADTEAFF
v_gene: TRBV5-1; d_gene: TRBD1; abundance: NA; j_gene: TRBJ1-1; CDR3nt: TGCGCCAGCAGCTCCGGACAGGGAAGGACTGAAGCTTTCTTT; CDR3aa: CASSSGQGRTEAFF
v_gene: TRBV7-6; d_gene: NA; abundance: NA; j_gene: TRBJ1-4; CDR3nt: TGTGCCAGCAGCTTATCCCCAGGGTTTGAAAAACTGTTTTTT; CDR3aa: CASSLSPGFEKLFF
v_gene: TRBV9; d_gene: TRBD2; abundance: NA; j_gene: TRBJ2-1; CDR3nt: TGTGCCAGCAGCGTAGTGGGGGGCGCGGGGGGCCGGAATGAGCAGTTCTTC; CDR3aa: CASSVVGGAGGRNEQFF
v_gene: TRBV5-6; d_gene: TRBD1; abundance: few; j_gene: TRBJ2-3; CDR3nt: TGTGCCAGCAGCTTGGGTCCTCGGACAGGGGAAGATACGCAGTATTTT; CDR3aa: CASSLGPRTGEDTQYF
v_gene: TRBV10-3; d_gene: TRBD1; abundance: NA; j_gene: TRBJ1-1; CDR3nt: TGTGCCTCTCAGGGGGGGGCTGTCACTGAAGCTTTCTTT; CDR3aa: CASQGGAVTEAFF
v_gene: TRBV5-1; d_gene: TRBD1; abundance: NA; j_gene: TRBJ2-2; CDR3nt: TGCGCCAGCAGCACCGGGACAGGGCGGACCGGGGAGCTGTTTTTT; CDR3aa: CASSTGTGRTGELFF
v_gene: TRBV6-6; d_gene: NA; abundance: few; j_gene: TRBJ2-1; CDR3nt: TGTGCCACCACCAGGGGGGGCCCCCTCGATGAGCAGTTCTTC; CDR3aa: CATTRGGPLDEQFF
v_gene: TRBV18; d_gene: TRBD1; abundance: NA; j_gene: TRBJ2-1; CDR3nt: TGTGCCAGCTCACCACCCCTGGGACAGGGGTGGAATGAGCAGTTCTTC; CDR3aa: CASSPPLGQGWNEQFF
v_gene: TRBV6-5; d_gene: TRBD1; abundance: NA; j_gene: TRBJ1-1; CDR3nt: TGTGCCAGCAAGATACAGGGGAGCACTGAAGCTTTCTTT; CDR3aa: CASKIQGSTEAFF
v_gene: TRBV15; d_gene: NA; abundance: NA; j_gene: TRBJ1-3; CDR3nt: TGTGCCACCAGCGGGTCTGGAAACACCATATATTTT; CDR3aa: CATSGSGNTIYF
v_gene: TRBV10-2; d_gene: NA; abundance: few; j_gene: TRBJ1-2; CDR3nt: TGCGCCAGCAGTGAGCTCAGGGTGGGTGGCTACACCTTC; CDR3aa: CASSELRVGGYTF
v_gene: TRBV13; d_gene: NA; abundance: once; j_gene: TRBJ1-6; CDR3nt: TGTGCCAGCAGCACCCAGGACAGTTCACCCCTCCACTTT; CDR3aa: CASSTQDSSPLHF
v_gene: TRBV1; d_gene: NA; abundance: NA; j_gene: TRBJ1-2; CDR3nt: TGCACCAGCAGCCAAGGGAGGGAGACTAACTATGGCTACACCTTC; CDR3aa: CTSSQGRETNYGYTF
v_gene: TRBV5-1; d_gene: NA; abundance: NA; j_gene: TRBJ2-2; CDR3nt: TGCGCCAGCAGCTTGTCGCCGAACACCGGGGAGCTGTTTTTT; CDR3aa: CASSLSPNTGELFF
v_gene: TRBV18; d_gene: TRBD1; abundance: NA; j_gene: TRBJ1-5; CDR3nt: TGTGCCAGCTCACCCTTTACACCGGACAGGCGAAATCAGCCCCAGCATTTT; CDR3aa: CASSPFTPDRRNQPQHF
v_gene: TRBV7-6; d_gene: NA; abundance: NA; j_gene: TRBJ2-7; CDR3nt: TGTGCCAGCAGCTTAGTGGCAGGCGGATACGAGCAGTACTTC; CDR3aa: CASSLVAGGYEQYF
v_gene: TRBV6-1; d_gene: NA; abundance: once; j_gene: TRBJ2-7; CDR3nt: TGTGCCAGCAGTGAGGGCTCCGGGACATGGGCCTACGAGCAGTACTTC; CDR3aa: CASSEGSGTWAYEQYF
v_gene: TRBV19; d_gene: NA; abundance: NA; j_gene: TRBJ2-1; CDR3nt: TGTGCCAGTGGGGGGCTGGGTCATGAGGGCGATGAGCAGTTCTTC; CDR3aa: CASGGLGHEGDEQFF
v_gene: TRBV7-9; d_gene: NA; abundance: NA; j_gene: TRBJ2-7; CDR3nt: TGTGCCAGCAGCTTAGTGGGACGGCGATTCGGACAGCAGTACTTC; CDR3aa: CASSLVGRRFGQQYF
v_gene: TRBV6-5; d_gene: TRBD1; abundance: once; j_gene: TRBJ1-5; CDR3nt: TGTGCCAGCAGGAAGACAGGGAGCAATCAGCCCCAGCATTTT; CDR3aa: CASRKTGSNQPQHF
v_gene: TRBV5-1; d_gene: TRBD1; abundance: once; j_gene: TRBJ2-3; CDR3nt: TGCGCCAGCAGCTCGACAGGGCTCACAGATACGCAGTATTTT; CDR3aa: CASSSTGLTDTQYF
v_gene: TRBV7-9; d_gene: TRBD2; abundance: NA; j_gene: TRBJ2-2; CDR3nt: TGTGCCAGCAGCTTTAAGCGGGGGAACACCGGGGAGCTGTTTTTT; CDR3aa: CASSFKRGNTGELFF
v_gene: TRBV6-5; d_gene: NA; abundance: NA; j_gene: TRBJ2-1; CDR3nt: TGTGCCAGCAGTTACGACGGGAGCTCCTACAATGAGCAGTTCTTC; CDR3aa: CASSYDGSSYNEQFF
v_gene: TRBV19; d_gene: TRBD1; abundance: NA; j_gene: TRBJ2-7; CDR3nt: TGTGCCAGTAGTTTCGACAGGGGGTACGAGCAGTACTTC; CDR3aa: CASSFDRGYEQYF
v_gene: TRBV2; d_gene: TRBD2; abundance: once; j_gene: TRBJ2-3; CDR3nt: TGTGCCAGCACCCCTCCCTGGGGGAGCGGGGGGGCCGGAGATACGCAGTATTTT; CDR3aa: CASTPPWGSGGAGDTQYF